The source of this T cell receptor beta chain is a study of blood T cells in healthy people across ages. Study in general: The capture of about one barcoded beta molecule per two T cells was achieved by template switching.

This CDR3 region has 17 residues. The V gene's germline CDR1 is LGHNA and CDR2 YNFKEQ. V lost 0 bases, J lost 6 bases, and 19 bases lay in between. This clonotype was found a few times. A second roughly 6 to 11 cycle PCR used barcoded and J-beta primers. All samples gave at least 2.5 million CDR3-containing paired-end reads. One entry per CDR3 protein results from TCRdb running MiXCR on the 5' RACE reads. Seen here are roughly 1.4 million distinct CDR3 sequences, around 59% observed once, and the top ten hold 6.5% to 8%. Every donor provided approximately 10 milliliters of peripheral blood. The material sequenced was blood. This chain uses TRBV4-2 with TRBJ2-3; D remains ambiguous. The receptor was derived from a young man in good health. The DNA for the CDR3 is TGTGCCAGCAGCCAAGATAGCCGGCAGGTCATAGCTGATACGCAGTATTTT. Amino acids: CASSQDSRQVIADTQYF.